The 5 T cell receptor beta chains presented below share a single source sample, sequenced in a study of regulatory T cells in long-lasting Graves disease. For TCR beta, libraries came from iRepertoire HTBI primers and Arm-PCR of CDR3 regions. From the multiplex PCR reads, TCRdb called clonotypes with MiXCR, one entry per CDR3 protein. The sample contains over 500,000 distinct CDR3 sequences, 16% of which appear only once. Time point denoted: newly diagnosed GD, antithyroid drugs for less than 3 months. The TCR library was prepared using RNA isolated from PBMCs. These data also formed part of another study, on T cells in Graves' hyperthyroidism and ophthalmopathy.

Sequenced here: peripheral blood mononuclear cells (PBMCs), sampled at new diagnosis, from a patient treated with antithyroid drugs. The origin of the receptors is a woman aged 25 to 39 with Graves disease.

This clonotype was seen many times. The J gene is TRBJ1-1, the V gene TRBV29-1; D not resolved. CDR1 and CDR2 from the germline V gene are SQVTM and ANQGSEA. Trimming left V 3 bases short and J 4 bases short, with 6 bases between. The CDR3 sequence is 11 residues long. The CDR3: CSVDTVTEAFF. The CDR3 DNA reads as TGCAGCGTTGATACGGTCACTGAAGCTTTCTTT.

In this sample, this clonotype turned up many times. The CDR3 is CASSGDRGGPIYEKLFF. The CDR3 DNA reads as TGTGCCAGCAGTGGGGACAGGGGGGGCCCAATTTATGAAAAACTGTTTTTT. The chain has TRBV6-1 and TRBJ1-4; 11 bases align to TRBD1. Looked up from germline, CDR1 is MNHNS and CDR2 is SASEGT. V lost 4 bases to trimming and J lost 6 bases; unmatched junction nucleotides: 10. This CDR3 is built from 17 residues.

V usage is TRBV7-9 and J usage is TRBJ2-4; D is perhaps TRBD2 (5 bases). CDR1 and CDR2 from the germline V gene are SEHNR and FQNEAQ (reference sequence). There are 12 residues in the CDR3. V shed 0 bases and J shed 13 bases, with 10 bases lying between them. The CDR3 sequence is CASSLADGVQYF. In nucleotides, the CDR3 is TGTGCCAGCAGCTTAGCGGACGGGGTACAGTACTTC.

V and J are TRBV19 and TRBJ2-7; 8 bases map to TRBD2. In germline, CDR1 is LNHDA, CDR2 SQIVND (reference sequence). V gave up 6 bases and J gave up 6 bases; unmatched junction bases: 13. The CDR3 spans 15 residues. The CDR3 here is CASSQSGTSVSEQYF. The CDR3 coding sequence is TGTGCCAGTAGCCAATCCGGGACTAGTGTTTCCGAGCAGTACTTC.

This clonotype was seen repeatedly, ten times or more. The gene calls are TRBV6-2 or TRBV6-3 and TRBJ2-2; D not resolved. The CDR3 extends over 15 amino acids. V was trimmed by 2 bases and J by 6 bases, leaving 13 bases between them. CDR1 MNHEY and CDR2 SVGEGT come from the germline V gene. CDR3 region: CASSYLGIGAGELFF. Here the CDR3 DNA reads TGTGCCAGCAGTTACCTCGGTATTGGGGCCGGGGAGCTGTTTTTT.